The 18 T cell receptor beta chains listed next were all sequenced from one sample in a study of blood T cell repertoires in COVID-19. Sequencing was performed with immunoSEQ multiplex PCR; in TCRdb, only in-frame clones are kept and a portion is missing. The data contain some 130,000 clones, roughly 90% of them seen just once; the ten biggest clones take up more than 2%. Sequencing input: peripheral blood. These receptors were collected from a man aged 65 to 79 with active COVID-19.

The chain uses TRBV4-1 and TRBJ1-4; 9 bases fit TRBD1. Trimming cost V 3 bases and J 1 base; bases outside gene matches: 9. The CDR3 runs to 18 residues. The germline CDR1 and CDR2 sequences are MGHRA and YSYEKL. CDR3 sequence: CASSQPTGGAGTNEKLFF. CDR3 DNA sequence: TGCGCCAGCAGCCAGCCCACAGGGGGCGCCGGAACTAATGAAAAACTGTTTTTT.

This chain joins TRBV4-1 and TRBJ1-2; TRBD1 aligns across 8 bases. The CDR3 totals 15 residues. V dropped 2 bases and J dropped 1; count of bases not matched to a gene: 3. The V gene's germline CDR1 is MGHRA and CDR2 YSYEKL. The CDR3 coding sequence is TGCGCCAGCAGCCAACCGGGACAGGTTAACTATGGCTACACCTTC. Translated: CASSQPGQVNYGYTF.

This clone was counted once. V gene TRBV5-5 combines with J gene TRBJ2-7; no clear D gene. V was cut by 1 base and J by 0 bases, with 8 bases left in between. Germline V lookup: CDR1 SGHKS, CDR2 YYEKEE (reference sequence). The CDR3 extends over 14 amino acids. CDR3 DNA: TGTGCCAGCAGCTTGTATTTTAGCTCCTACGAGCAGTACTTC. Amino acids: CASSLYFSSYEQYF.

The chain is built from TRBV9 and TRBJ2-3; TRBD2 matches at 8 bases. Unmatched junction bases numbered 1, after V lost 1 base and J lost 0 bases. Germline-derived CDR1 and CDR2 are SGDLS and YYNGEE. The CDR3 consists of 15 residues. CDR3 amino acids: CASSVSGGSTDTQYF. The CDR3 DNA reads TGTGCCAGCAGCGTAAGCGGGGGAAGCACAGATACGCAGTATTTT.

The CDR3 region is CASSSIARYEQYF. The CDR3 DNA reads as TGTGCCAGCAGTTCGATAGCTCGGTACGAGCAGTACTTC. This chain connects TRBV6-6 to TRBJ2-7, with D unresolved. The CDR3 is 13 residues long. The germline V and J ends were trimmed by 4 bases and 4 bases, with 11 bases remaining between them. The germline gives CDR1 MNHNY, CDR2 SVGAGI (reference sequence).

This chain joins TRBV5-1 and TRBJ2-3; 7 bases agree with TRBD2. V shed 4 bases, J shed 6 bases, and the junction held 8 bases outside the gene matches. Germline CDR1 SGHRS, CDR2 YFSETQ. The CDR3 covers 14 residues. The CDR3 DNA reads TGCGCCAGCAGCAAGGCGGGAGCCCCGGATACGCAGTATTTT. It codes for CASSKAGAPDTQYF.

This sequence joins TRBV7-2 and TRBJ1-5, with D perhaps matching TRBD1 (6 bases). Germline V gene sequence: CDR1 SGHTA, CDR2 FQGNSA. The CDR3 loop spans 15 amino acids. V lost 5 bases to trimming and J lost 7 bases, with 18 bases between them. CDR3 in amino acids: CASSPSRGLGQPQHF. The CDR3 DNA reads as TGTGCCAGCAGCCCAAGTAGGGGGTTGGGGCAGCCCCAGCATTTT.

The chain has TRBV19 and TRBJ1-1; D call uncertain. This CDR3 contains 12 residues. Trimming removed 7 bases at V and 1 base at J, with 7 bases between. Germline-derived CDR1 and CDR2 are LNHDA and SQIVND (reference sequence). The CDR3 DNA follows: TGTGCCAGTAAGCTCGGGAACACTGAAGCTTTCTTT. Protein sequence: CASKLGNTEAFF.

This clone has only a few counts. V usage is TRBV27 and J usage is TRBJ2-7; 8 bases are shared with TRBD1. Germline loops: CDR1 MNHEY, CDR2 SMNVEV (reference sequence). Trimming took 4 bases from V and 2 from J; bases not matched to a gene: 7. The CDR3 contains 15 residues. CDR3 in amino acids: CASSSPQGGAYEQYF. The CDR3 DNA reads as TGTGCCAGCAGTTCCCCACAGGGGGGAGCCTACGAGCAGTACTTC.

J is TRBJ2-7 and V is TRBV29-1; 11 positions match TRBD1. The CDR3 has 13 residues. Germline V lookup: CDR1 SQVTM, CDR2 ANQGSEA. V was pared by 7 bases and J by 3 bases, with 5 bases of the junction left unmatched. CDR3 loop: CSATGTGGYEQYF. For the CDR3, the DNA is TGCAGCGCAACCGGGACAGGGGGCTACGAGCAGTACTTC.

CDR3 in DNA: TGTGCCAGTAGTAGACAGGGGCAGCCCCAGCATTTT. The encoded protein is CASSRQGQPQHF. This sequence joins TRBV19 and TRBJ1-5; 8 nucleotides align to TRBD1. V shed 4 bases and J 7 bases; nucleotides not matched to a gene: 0. CDR1 and CDR2 from the germline V gene are LNHDA and SQIVND (reference sequence). The CDR3 covers 12 residues.

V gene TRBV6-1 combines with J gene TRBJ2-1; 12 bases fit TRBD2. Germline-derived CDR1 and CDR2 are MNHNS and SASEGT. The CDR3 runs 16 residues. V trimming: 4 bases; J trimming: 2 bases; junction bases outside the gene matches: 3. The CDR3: CASSGLAGVTYNEQFF. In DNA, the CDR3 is TGTGCCAGCAGTGGACTAGCGGGAGTAACCTACAATGAGCAGTTCTTC.

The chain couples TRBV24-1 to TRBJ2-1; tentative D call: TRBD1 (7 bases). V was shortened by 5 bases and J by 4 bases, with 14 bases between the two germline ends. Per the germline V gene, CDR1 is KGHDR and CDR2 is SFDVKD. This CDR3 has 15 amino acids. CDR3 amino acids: CATSGGGGAYNEQFF. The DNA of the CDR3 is TGTGCCACCAGTGGAGGAGGGGGCGCGTACAATGAGCAGTTCTTC.

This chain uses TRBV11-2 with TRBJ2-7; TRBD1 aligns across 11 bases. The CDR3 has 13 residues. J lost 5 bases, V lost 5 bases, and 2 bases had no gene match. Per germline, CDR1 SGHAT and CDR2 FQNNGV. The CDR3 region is CASSRDRGNEQYF. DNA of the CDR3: TGTGCCAGCAGCCGGGACAGGGGGAACGAGCAGTACTTC.

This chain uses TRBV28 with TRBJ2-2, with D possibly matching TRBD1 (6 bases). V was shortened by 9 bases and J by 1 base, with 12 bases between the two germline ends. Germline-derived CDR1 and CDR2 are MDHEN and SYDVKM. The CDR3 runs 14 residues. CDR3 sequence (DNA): TGTGCCAGTAGCAGGGGCCGGAACACCGGGGAGCTGTTTTTT. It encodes CASSRGRNTGELFF.

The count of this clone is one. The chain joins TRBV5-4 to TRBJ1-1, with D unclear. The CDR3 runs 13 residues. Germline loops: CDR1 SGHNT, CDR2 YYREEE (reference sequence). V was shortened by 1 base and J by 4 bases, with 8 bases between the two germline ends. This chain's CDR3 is CASSLNPSTEAFF. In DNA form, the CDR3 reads TGTGCCAGCAGCTTGAATCCGTCCACTGAAGCTTTCTTT.

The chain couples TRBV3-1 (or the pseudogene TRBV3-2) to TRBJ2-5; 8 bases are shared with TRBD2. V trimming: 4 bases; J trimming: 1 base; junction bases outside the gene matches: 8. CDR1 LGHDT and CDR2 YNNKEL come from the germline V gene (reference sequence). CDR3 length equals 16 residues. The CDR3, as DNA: TGTGCCAGCAGCCCCCGGGCTAGCGGGTCCCAAGAGACCCAGTACTTC. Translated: CASSPRASGSQETQYF.

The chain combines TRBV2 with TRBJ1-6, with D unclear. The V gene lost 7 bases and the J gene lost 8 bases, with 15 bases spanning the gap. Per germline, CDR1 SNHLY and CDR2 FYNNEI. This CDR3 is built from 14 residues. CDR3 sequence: CASMTTRVDSPLHF. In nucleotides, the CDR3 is TGTGCCAGCATGACCACTAGGGTGGATTCACCCCTCCACTTT.